Following are 31 T cell receptor beta chains from one sample sequenced in a study of shared clonotypes between healthy human individuals. The protocol was immunoSEQ multiplex PCR, while the TCRdb copy is restricted to in-frame clones and leaves out a portion. In the table there are about 1.9 million clones, 85% to 95% of which are singletons. CD45RO-negative cells were positively selected for CCR7, leaving out terminally differentiated effector memory CD45RA+ cells. Sequencing was carried out using naive CD8+ T cells from PBMCs. The receptors come from a man younger than 35 in good health. Some clones in this sample may be carry-over from other donors' samples.

Regarding this clone: The junction shows a germline mismatch at one end, possibly a read error. The rearrangement joins TRBV4-2 to TRBJ2-4, with TRBD1 matching over 8 bases. Germline CDR1 reads LGHNA; CDR2 reads YNFKEQ. The CDR3 runs to 15 residues. The CDR3 nucleotides read TGTGCCAGCAGCCAACAGGGGGCAGCCCAAAACATTCAGTACTTC. Residues: CASSQQGAAQNIQYF.

The rearrangement uses TRBV10-2 and TRBJ2-7, with D hard to call. The V end was cut by 0 bases, the J end by 5 bases, with 11 bases between. The CDR3 loop spans 14 amino acids. Germline CDR1 WSHSY, CDR2 SAAADI. The chain's CDR3 is CASSESSGRHEQYF. CDR3 nucleotides: TGCGCCAGCAGTGAGTCTTCGGGTCGCCACGAGCAGTACTTC.

This clone showed up just once. The J gene is TRBJ2-3, the V gene TRBV27, with D perhaps matching TRBD1 or TRBD2 (6 bases each). V lost 2 bases and J 4 bases, leaving 10 bases between the germline ends. The V gene's germline CDR1 is MNHEY and CDR2 SMNVEV (reference sequence). CDR3 length equals 14 residues. In DNA form, the CDR3 reads TGTGCCAGCAGTTTAGGGGGCGGGGCAGATACGCAGTATTTT. Protein: CASSLGGGADTQYF.

The J gene is TRBJ2-7, the V gene TRBV29-1, with D maybe TRBD1 (5 bases). The CDR3 runs to 13 residues. V lost 0 bases to trimming and J lost 2 bases, with 8 bases between them. CDR1 SQVTM and CDR2 ANQGSEA come from the germline V gene. CDR3: CSVEDGQAYEQYF. The CDR3 DNA sequence: TGCAGCGTTGAAGATGGACAAGCCTACGAGCAGTACTTC.

The chain has TRBV7-9 and TRBJ2-7, with D possibly being TRBD2 (5 bases). Germline lookup yields CDR1 SEHNR and CDR2 FQNEAQ (reference sequence). This CDR3 is built from 14 residues. V lost 4 bases and J lost 3, with 13 bases in between. The CDR3 coding sequence is TGTGCCAGCAGCTCGTCCGGGAAGATCTACGAGCAGTACTTC. Its protein product is CASSSSGKIYEQYF.

The rearrangement uses TRBV15 and TRBJ2-5; 7 nucleotides agree with TRBD2. Per germline, CDR1 LNHNV and CDR2 YYDKDF (reference sequence). V lost 1 base, J lost 5 bases, and 7 bases stayed unmatched. The CDR3 extends over 15 amino acids. DNA for the CDR3: TGTGCCACCAGCAGAGGGGGAGGGCCGGAGGAGACCCAGTACTTC. It yields the protein CATSRGGGPEETQYF. Complete variable domain (other parts from reference TRBV15 and TRBJ2-5): DAMVIQNPRYQVTQFGKPVTLSCSQTLNHNVMYWYQQKSSQAPKLLFHYYDKDFNNEADTPDNFQSRRPNTSFCFLDIRSPGLGDTAMYLCATSRGGGPEETQYFGPGTRLLVL.

The rearrangement uses TRBV9 and TRBJ2-1, with TRBD2 as a possible D gene (5 bases). The CDR3 length is 14 residues. Trimming pared 0 bases from V and 5 bases from J, leaving 9 bases between. Germline-derived CDR1 and CDR2 are SGDLS and YYNGEE. The CDR3 DNA reads as TGTGCCAGCAGCGTAGGGGAGAGCGACAATGAGCAGTTCTTC. The encoded protein is CASSVGESDNEQFF.

This clone was seen only once. This rearrangement joins TRBV11-3 to TRBJ2-1, with D maybe TRBD2 (5 bases). Germline V gene lookup returns CDR1 SGHNT and CDR2 YENEEA. The V end lost 6 bases, the J end lost 9 bases, and 15 bases lay between the germline ends. CDR3 size: 13 residues. CDR3 in amino acids: CASSQYKSGEQFF. CDR3 DNA: TGTGCCAGCAGTCAGTACAAGAGCGGTGAGCAGTTCTTC.

The chain combines TRBV27 with TRBJ1-5; D remains unclear. Looked up from germline, CDR1 is MNHEY and CDR2 is SMNVEV (reference sequence). V was pared by 6 bases and J by 0 bases, with 9 bases between. The CDR3 totals 14 residues. DNA of the CDR3: TGTGCCAGCAGCCGACGGTATAGCAATCAGCCCCAGCATTTT. As protein: CASSRRYSNQPQHF.

The chain couples TRBV6-1 to TRBJ2-7; D gene unclear. Trimming removed 0 bases from V and 4 bases from J, with 13 bases in between. The germline V gene has CDR1 MNHNS and CDR2 SASEGT. This CDR3 is 15 amino acids long. The CDR3 protein is CASSEAPHSIYEQYF. The CDR3 nucleotides read TGTGCCAGCAGTGAAGCGCCCCACAGCATATACGAGCAGTACTTC.

With respect to this clone: The sample carries other DNA sequences with the same CDR3. The chain employs TRBV7-8 and TRBJ2-5, with TRBD2 as a possible D gene (7 bases). Trimming pared 4 bases from V and 5 bases from J, leaving 11 bases between. The length of the CDR3 is 13 residues. Germline assignment: CDR1 SGHVS and CDR2 FQNEAQ. CDR3 DNA: TGTGCCAGCAGCTCGGGGGGCCGGGAGACCCAGTACTTC. It translates to CASSSGGRETQYF.

The rearrangement joins TRBV9 to TRBJ2-1; 7 bases line up with TRBD1. The CDR3 consists of 16 residues. From germline, CDR1 is SGDLS and CDR2 YYNGEE. The V gene end was trimmed by 4 bases and the J gene end by 1 base; junction bases not matched to a gene: 8. CDR3 coding DNA: TGTGCCAGCAGCCCCCGCGACAGGGCTTCCTACAATGAGCAGTTCTTC. It yields the protein CASSPRDRASYNEQFF.

The chain couples TRBV4-3 to TRBJ2-1, with D possibly TRBD2 on 6 matching bases. Germline CDR1 is LGHNA and CDR2 is YSLEER. V lost 0 bases and J lost 9, with 21 bases in between. CDR3 length: 17 amino acids. This CDR3 reads CASSQDGRHGLRGEQFF. Here the CDR3 DNA reads TGCGCCAGCAGCCAAGATGGGCGACATGGGTTGCGGGGTGAGCAGTTCTTC.

The chain carries TRBV4-1 and TRBJ1-5; the D gene is possibly TRBD1 (6 bases). The CDR3 loop spans 18 amino acids. Trimming shortened V by 4 bases and J by 2 bases, and 21 bases separated the two germline ends. Germline V gene sequence: CDR1 MGHRA, CDR2 YSYEKL. CDR3 sequence reads: CASSPLFGGLVGNQPQHF. The CDR3, as DNA: TGCGCCAGCAGCCCTCTTTTCGGGGGGCTAGTCGGCAATCAGCCCCAGCATTTT.

This chain uses TRBV19 with TRBJ2-1; 13 bases agree with TRBD2. CDR1 is LNHDA and CDR2 is SQIVND in the germline V gene (reference sequence). The junction had 4 bases not matched to a gene; V was cut back by 3 bases and J by 8 bases. The CDR3 length is 15 residues. CDR3 region: CASSMGLAGTHEQFF. The DNA for the CDR3 is TGTGCCAGTAGTATGGGACTAGCGGGAACCCATGAGCAGTTCTTC. Based on the CDR3 plus reference TRBV19 and TRBJ2-1, the full variable domain is DGGITQSPKYLFRKEGQNVTLSCEQNLNHDAMYWYRQDPGQGLRLIYYSQIVNDFQKGDIAEGYSVSREKKESFPLTVTSAQKNPTAFYLCASSMGLAGTHEQFFGPGTRLTVL.

V gene TRBV21-1 combines with J gene TRBJ1-2; the table assigns TRBD1, which was not confirmed against the DNA. TRBV21-1 is a recognized pseudogene. This CDR3 has 15 amino acids. The CDR3: CASSKRDRVTYGYTF. Here the CDR3 DNA reads TGTGCCAGCAGCAAGAGGGACAGGGTGACCTATGGCTACACCTTC.

This chain links TRBV5-6 with TRBJ2-4; D is possibly TRBD2 (6 bases). Trimming left V 0 bases short and J 4 bases short, with 14 bases between. This CDR3 spans 16 amino acids. Germline V CDR1 and CDR2: SGHDT, YYEEEE. This CDR3 reads CASSLAGSGFKNIQYF. Written as DNA, the CDR3 is TGTGCCAGCAGCTTGGCGGGGAGCGGGTTTAAAAACATTCAGTACTTC.

The rearrangement joins TRBV9 to TRBJ2-7; no definite D call. Germline V CDR1 and CDR2: SGDLS, YYNGEE. There are 14 residues in the CDR3. With 0 bases removed from V and 2 bases from J, the gap between germline ends came to 9 bases. The CDR3 sequence is CASSVVPETYEQYF. CDR3 coding DNA: TGTGCCAGCAGCGTAGTTCCAGAGACCTACGAGCAGTACTTC.

CDR3 sequence (DNA): TGTGCCAGCAGCGTACGTCCCCTTCTAGCGGGACAAGCGGGGACCCAGTACTTC. Its translation is CASSVRPLLAGQAGTQYF. The rearrangement joins TRBV9 to TRBJ2-5, with TRBD2 matching 9 bases. V was clipped by 1 base and J by 7 bases; unmatched bases: 17. This CDR3 has 18 amino acids. Germline CDR1 reads SGDLS; CDR2 reads YYNGEE.

The V call is TRBV28, the J call TRBJ2-1, with 8 bases identical to TRBD2. V shed 3 bases, J shed 10 bases, and the junction held 8 bases outside the gene matches. The CDR3 loop spans 14 amino acids. Per germline, CDR1 MDHEN and CDR2 SYDVKM. CDR3 bases: TGTGCCAGCAGTTTCTTGCCCGGGGGGGACGAGCAGTTCTTC. As protein: CASSFLPGGDEQFF. The variable domain in full, completed from reference TRBV28 and TRBJ2-1, reads DVKVTQSSRYLVKRTGEKVFLECVQDMDHENMFWYRQDPGLGLRLIYFSYDVKMKEKGDIPEGYSVSREKKERFSLILESASTNQTSMYLCASSFLPGGDEQFFGPGTRLTVL.

Here the CDR3 reads CASSLTTKPSYEQYF. CDR3 DNA: TGTGCCAGCAGTTTAACCACAAAACCCTCCTACGAGCAGTACTTC. This rearrangement joins TRBV27 to TRBJ2-7; no firm D call. The CDR3 has 15 amino acids. Germline CDR1 is MNHEY and CDR2 is SMNVEV (reference sequence). V dropped 2 bases and J dropped 0 bases, with 11 bases sitting between them.

The J gene is TRBJ2-7, the V gene TRBV5-1; tentatively, D is TRBD2 (6 bases). The V end lost 5 bases, the J end lost 6 bases, and 12 bases lay between the germline ends. Germline V gives CDR1 SGHRS, CDR2 YFSETQ. CDR3 length: 12 amino acids. CDR3 DNA: TGCGCCAGCAGTACCGGGACTGGCGAGCAGTACTTC. As protein: CASSTGTGEQYF.

This clone came up once. The chain is built from TRBV2 and TRBJ2-1, with D possibly being TRBD1 or TRBD2 (6 bases each). The V gene's germline CDR1 is SNHLY and CDR2 FYNNEI. Trimming took 7 bases from V and 7 from J, leaving 14 bases between them. The CDR3 runs 13 residues. The CDR3 DNA is TGTGCCAGCAACAGGGAGGTAAGAAATGAGCAGTTCTTC. Amino acid sequence: CASNREVRNEQFF. The complete variable domain, with remaining parts taken from reference TRBV2 and TRBJ2-1, reads EPEVTQTPSHQVTQMGQEVILRCVPISNHLYFYWYRQILGQKVEFLVSFYNNEISEKSEIFDDQFSVERPDGSNFTLKIRSTKLEDSAMYFCASNREVRNEQFFGPGTRLTVL.

This rearrangement joins TRBV27 to TRBJ1-5, with a possible D match to TRBD1 (5 bases). V shed 4 bases and J shed 0 bases, with 16 bases lying between them. The CDR3 covers 17 residues. Germline-derived CDR1 and CDR2 are MNHEY and SMNVEV (reference sequence). In DNA, the CDR3 is TGTGCCAGCAGTTCAAGGGGAGGGCCTTATAGCAATCAGCCCCAGCATTTT. Its protein is CASSSRGGPYSNQPQHF.

The chain's CDR3 is CASIKGTGDTDTQYF. CDR3 sequence (DNA): TGTGCCAGTATTAAGGGGACAGGGGATACAGATACGCAGTATTTT. This chain links TRBV9 with TRBJ2-3; TRBD1 matches 10 bases. The CDR3 length is 15 residues. Germline V gene data show CDR1 as SGDLS and CDR2 as YYNGEE. With V trimmed by 8 bases and J by 3 bases, 9 bases remained unmatched.

J is TRBJ2-1 and V is TRBV6-6; D is unresolved. CDR3 length: 13 residues. Germline V gene sequence: CDR1 MNHNY, CDR2 SVGAGI (reference sequence). Trimming stripped 7 bases from V and 4 bases from J, with 11 bases between. In DNA, the CDR3 is TGTGCCAGCAACAACGAAGAATACAATGAGCAGTTCTTC. Translated: CASNNEEYNEQFF.

To note about this clone: Other DNA variants within this sample encode the same CDR3. The chain joins TRBV7-9 to TRBJ2-2; possibly TRBD1 for D (5 bases). The V and J ends lost 2 bases and 4 bases respectively, with 14 bases between them. The CDR3 runs to 16 residues. Germline V lookup: CDR1 SEHNR, CDR2 FQNEAQ (reference sequence). The CDR3: CASSLSGGASTGELFF. The CDR3 region has the DNA TGTGCCAGCAGCTTATCTGGTGGGGCCAGCACCGGGGAGCTGTTTTTT. The variable domain in full, with the rest retrieved from reference TRBV7-9 and TRBJ2-2, is DTGVSQNPRHKITKRGQNVTFRCDPISEHNRLYWYRQTLGQGPEFLTYFQNEAQLEKSRLLSDRFSAERPKGSFSTLEIQRTEQGDSAMYLCASSLSGGASTGELFFGEGSRLTVL.

The chain has TRBV15 and TRBJ2-7; D remains ambiguous. Germline loops: CDR1 LNHNV, CDR2 YYDKDF (reference sequence). This CDR3 is 14 amino acids long. The V and J ends lost 7 bases and 2 bases respectively, with 15 bases between them. CDR3 in amino acids: CATTASHAAYEQYF. The CDR3 nucleotides read TGTGCCACCACAGCGTCACACGCGGCCTACGAGCAGTACTTC.

A single count supports this clone. The gene calls are TRBV11-2 and TRBJ2-7; D gene uncertain. The V gene's germline CDR1 is SGHAT and CDR2 FQNNGV. V dropped 5 bases and J dropped 5 bases, with 13 bases sitting between them. This CDR3 spans 13 amino acids. CDR3 DNA sequence: TGTGCCAGCAGCCCTGGTAGTTCCAACGAGCAGTACTTC. This gives the protein CASSPGSSNEQYF.

The rearrangement uses TRBV11-2 and TRBJ2-7; the D gene is possibly TRBD1 (5 bases). V was cut by 4 bases and J by 2 bases, with 18 bases left in between. CDR3 length: 16 residues. Germline assignment: CDR1 SGHAT and CDR2 FQNNGV. The CDR3 sequence is CASSYPQGKPPYEQYF. CDR3 sequence (DNA): TGTGCCAGCAGCTACCCCCAGGGTAAACCTCCCTACGAGCAGTACTTC.

This clone has a single count. The rearrangement links TRBV2 to TRBJ2-7, with 11 positions matching TRBD1. This CDR3 spans 16 amino acids. Trimming took 7 bases from V and 4 from J; bases not matched to a gene: 12. CDR1 and CDR2 from the germline V gene are SNHLY and FYNNEI. The CDR3 here is CASNYNSGTGGYEQYF. The DNA for the CDR3 is TGTGCCAGCAACTATAACTCCGGGACAGGGGGATACGAGCAGTACTTC.